This T cell receptor beta chain comes out of a study of molecular identifiers for immune sequencing clone quantification. Libraries used 20,000 to 1,000,000 sorted naive CD8 T cells and 10%, 30% or 50% RNA input. The CD8+CD4-CCR7+CD45RA+ phenotype defined the sorted naive CD8 T cells. CDR3 length: 16 amino acids. Trimming cost V 6 bases and J 0 bases, with 12 bases left between them. CDR1 is MDHEN and CDR2 is SYDVKM in the germline V gene. There are many counts of this clonotype. TCRdb fed the PCR reads into MiXCR, producing one record per CDR3 protein. The data contain roughly 630,000 distinct CDR3 sequences, roughly 27% of them singletons.

The rearrangement uses TRBV28 and TRBJ1-6; no clear D gene. The TCR was taken from a human donor in good health. Some libraries in this study had Jurkat cell RNA spiked in. The sample consisted of naive CD8+ T cells from blood, with Jurkat cell RNA spiked in. Documented subset: FACS-sorted CD8+CD4-CCR7+CD45RA+ naive T cells. The CDR3 nucleotides are TGTGCCAGCAGAATGGGCCTGAGCTCCTATAATTCACCCCTCCACTTT. Its protein is CASRMGLSSYNSPLHF. Looking up the rest from reference TRBV28 and TRBJ1-6 gives the full variable domain: DVKVTQSSRYLVKRTGEKVFLECVQDMDHENMFWYRQDPGLGLRLIYFSYDVKMKEKGDIPEGYSVSREKKERFSLILESASTNQTSMYLCASRMGLSSYNSPLHFGNGTRLTVT.